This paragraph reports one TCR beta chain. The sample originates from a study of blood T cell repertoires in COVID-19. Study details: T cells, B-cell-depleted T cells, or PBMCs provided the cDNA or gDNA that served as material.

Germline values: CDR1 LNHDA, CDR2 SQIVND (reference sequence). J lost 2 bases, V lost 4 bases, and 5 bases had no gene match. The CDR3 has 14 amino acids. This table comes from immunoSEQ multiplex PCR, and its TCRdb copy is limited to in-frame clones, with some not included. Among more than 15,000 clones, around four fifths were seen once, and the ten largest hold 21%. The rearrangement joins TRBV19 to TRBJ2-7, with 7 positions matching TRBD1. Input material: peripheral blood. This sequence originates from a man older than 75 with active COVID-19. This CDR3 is CASSTGQRTYEQYF. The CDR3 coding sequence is TGTGCCAGTAGTACGGGACAGAGGACCTACGAGCAGTACTTC.